The source of this T cell receptor beta chain is a study of T cells in Graves' hyperthyroidism and ophthalmopathy. Across the study: It was at initial diagnosis, before any treatment, that peripheral blood was collected.

Study observations and caveats: Ophthalmopathy was separated from stable hyperthyroidism by a 13 V-J model.

This clonotype showed up many times. The antigen is undetermined. V was pared by 5 bases and J by 5 bases, with 8 bases of the junction left unmatched. Germline-derived CDR1 and CDR2 are SGHTA and FQGNSA. The CDR3 is made up of 16 amino acids. When ophthalmopathy did not progress within 18 months, Graves' hyperthyroidism was considered stable. Researchers took RNA transcripts and amplified the TCR beta CDR3 regions from them. The HTBI primer set drove a first-round RT-PCR of the TCR CDR3. In TCRdb, the multiplex PCR reads were re-called with MiXCR into one record per CDR3 protein. The sample includes about 350,000 distinct CDR3 sequences, roughly 13% of them seen just once.

Sequencing used blood. The receptor's source is a woman in her 30s with Graves' hyperthyroidism. This chain connects TRBV7-2 to TRBJ2-5, with 13 bases that match TRBD2. The CDR3 DNA sequence: TGTGCCAGCAGCGGACTAGCGGGAGTTTCTGGGGAGACCCAGTACTTC. It translates to CASSGLAGVSGETQYF. The variable domain in full, completed from reference TRBV7-2 and TRBJ2-5, reads GAGVSQSPSNKVTEKGKDVELRCDPISGHTALYWYRQSLGQGLEFLIYFQGNSAPDKSGLPSDRFSAERTGGSVSTLTIQRTQQEDSAVYLCASSGLAGVSGETQYFGPGTRLLVL.